What follows is one T cell receptor (beta chain) and its context. This receptor's antigen is unknown. No quality values exist for individual bases; no much larger clone is one base distant. The run used an Illumina NovaSeq 6000. cDNA libraries for TCRalpha and TCRbeta were prepared by 5'RACE using constant-segment primers, with sample barcodes and unique molecular identifiers added. Trizol reagent was used to extract RNA from every sample. Library amplification was performed in two PCR steps, and a second sample barcode and Illumina TruSeq adapters were introduced in the second step. Libraries were sequenced on an Illumina NovaSeq with 2 x 150 bp paired-end reads. The paper's data handling went like this. With migec v1.2.7, reads were demultiplexed and then collapsed into UMI-guided consensus sequences. With mixcr v2.1.11, UMI consensuses were aligned to TRA and TRB V and J templates and assembled into clonotypes. Expanded or contracted clonotypes were those called significant by both edgeR and NoisET, with noise models trained on biological replicates. For edgeR calls, the cutoffs were a false discovery rate-adjusted p below 0.01 and a log2 fold-change threshold of 1. As an exploratory analysis of dynamics, max-normalized trajectories of the 1000 most abundant clonotypes were examined with PCA combined with hierarchical clustering. The CD4 or CD8 phenotype of responding clones was assigned using the separately sequenced CD4+ and CD8+ repertoires. TCRdb reprocessed the public reads (quality trimming at Q25 with fastp, clone calling with MiXCR) and kept in-frame beta chains. Entries that share a CDR3 protein sequence are merged under the most common genes and DNA. TCRdb assigned the V and J calls; the authors' analysis was not used. Counted in this sample were hundreds of thousands of distinct CDR3 sequences; around 16% of them appeared once. The top ten constitute 8.1% of the sample.

Ficoll-Paque density gradient centrifugation was used to isolate PBMCs. The sample comes from a study of T-cell memory formation after mild COVID-19 (dated by TCRdb to the early 2020s). Regarding the research as a whole: Most TCR sequence clusters were specific to one of the two donors. In a couple of donors, T-cell clones that expanded and contracted after mild COVID-19 were tracked by sequencing TCRalpha and TCRbeta repertoires over time. The cohort comprised two young, previously healthy adult volunteers, one female and one male.

The cysteine opens and the phenylalanine closes a CDR3 of 14 amino acids. Only CDR3 DNA remains: 42 bases, in frame from the first base. The V end loses 4 bases and the J end loses 0 bases, and a stretch of 9 bases separates them. Overall study results and their limits: Only a couple of mild cases were covered by the study, and larger cohorts that include severe cases with pre-infection samples were considered necessary. Some responding clones were detected in pre-infection memory, suggesting pre-existing cross-reactive memory T cells joined the SARS-CoV-2 response. Contracting CD4+ clones were found mainly in CM and EM memory subsets, while CD8+ clones were enriched in EMRA. The second-wave clones that peaked on day 37 were not confirmed to be SARS-CoV-2 specific. Clones contracting from day 15 to 85 had balanced CD4/CD8 phenotypes, while a second wave expanding from day 15 to 37 was biased towards CD4+.

This receptor chain uses TRBV12-3 or TRBV12-4 and TRBJ1-1; the D segment could be TRBD1, given 6 matching bases. The TCR comes from an adult woman who had mild COVID-19 (a few samples of this study predate the infection). The sample titles of this study are shuffled in the database, so cell type and time point are left out; the donor was told from shared clones. Sequenced material: PBMCs or a T cell subset sorted from them (not recorded which). The DNA reads TGTGCCAGCAGTTCAGGGGTCATGAACACTGAAGCTTTCTTT. This encodes CASSSGVMNTEAFF.